This TCR beta chain was sequenced for a study of control samples from healthy donors and cancer patients. Using immunoSEQ multiplex PCR, the repertoire was profiled, and TCRdb retains in-frame clones only, with some absent. This sample carries about 110,000 clones, roughly nine tenths of them seen once, and the ten largest clones take approximately 8%. V gave up 3 bases and J gave up 2 bases, with 11 bases separating them. Germline CDR1 SGHTA, CDR2 FQGNSA. The CDR3 is 14 residues long. Sequenced sample: blood. The receptor was isolated from a woman aged 18-30 years in good health. V gene TRBV7-2 combines with J gene TRBJ2-7; D is possibly TRBD1 (6 bases). The CDR3 reads CASSFPGQTYEQYF. For the CDR3, the DNA is TGTGCCAGCAGCTTCCCCGGACAGACCTACGAGCAGTACTTC.